This T cell receptor beta chain stems from a study of blood T cell repertoires in COVID-19. Study as a whole: From T cells, B-cell-depleted T cells, or PBMCs came the material, which was cDNA or gDNA.

Enrollees, about 18 to 95 years old, lived in some 24 US areas. This clone was seen a handful of times. CDR1 and CDR2 (germline): SNHLY, FYNNEI. The CDR3 sequence is 17 residues long. Trimming removed 8 bases at V and 2 bases at J, with 22 bases between. Per the study methods: Reference gene primer amplification gave nucleated cell count estimates. The table came from immunoSEQ multiplex PCR; TCRdb's copy has only in-frame clones and leaves some out. Clonal size and the V and J genes are those of that table, whereas D and trimming came from the DNA. This table holds some 200,000 clones, 80% to 85% found once.

The chain recombines TRBV2 with TRBJ1-5; no reliable D call. The sequencing input was PBMCs or T cells enriched from blood (not recorded which). This clonotype originated in a man aged 35 to 55 who had recovered from COVID-19. Here the CDR3 DNA reads TGTGCCAGCTCGCCATCCGGTGGAGGGAAGGGCAATCAGCCCCAGCATTTT. Its protein product is CASSPSGGGKGNQPQHF.